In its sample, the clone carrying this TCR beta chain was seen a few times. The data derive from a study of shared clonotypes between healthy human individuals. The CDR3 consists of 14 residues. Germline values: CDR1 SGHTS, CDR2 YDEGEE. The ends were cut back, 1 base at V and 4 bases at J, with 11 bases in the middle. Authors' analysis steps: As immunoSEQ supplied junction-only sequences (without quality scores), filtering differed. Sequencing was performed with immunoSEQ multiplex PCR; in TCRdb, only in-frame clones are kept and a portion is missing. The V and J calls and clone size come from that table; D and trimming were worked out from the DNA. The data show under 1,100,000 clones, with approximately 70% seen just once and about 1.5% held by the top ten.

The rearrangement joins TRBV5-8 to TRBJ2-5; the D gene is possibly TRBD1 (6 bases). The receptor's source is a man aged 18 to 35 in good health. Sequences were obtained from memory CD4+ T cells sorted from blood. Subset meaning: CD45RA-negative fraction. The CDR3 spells CASSLWGRGETQYF. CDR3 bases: TGTGCCAGCAGCTTGTGGGGCAGGGGAGAGACCCAGTACTTC.